Sequencing of this T cell receptor (beta chain) was carried out in a study of identical twins. V was trimmed by 7 bases and J by 0 bases, leaving 25 bases between them. From germline, CDR1 is MDHEN and CDR2 SYDVKM. This CDR3 is 19 amino acids long. Using its own MiXCR run on the 5' RACE reads, TCRdb lists one record per CDR3 protein. The sample has some 1,700,000 distinct CDR3 sequences; about 32% are singletons. Sequenced input: cord blood. The source is a newborn girl in good health. The gene calls are TRBV28 and TRBJ2-1, with D tentatively TRBD1 or TRBD2 (5 bases each). The CDR3 protein is CASIPRAGARTYSYNEQFF. In DNA form, the CDR3 reads TGTGCCAGCATTCCCCGAGCCGGGGCGAGAACCTACTCCTACAATGAGCAGTTCTTC.